The 10 T cell receptor beta chains given below trace back to one sample, sequenced in a study of blood T cells in healthy people across ages. For the second PCR, which ran for 7 to 11 cycles, a sample-barcoded 5' primer and a J-beta primer mix were used. In TCRdb, the 5' RACE reads were re-called with MiXCR into one record per CDR3 protein. Among about 1.1 million distinct CDR3 sequences listed, 35% to 40% were seen once. Sequencing was carried out using blood. The receptors originated from a man in his late teens or twenties in good health.

The V call is TRBV25-1, the J call TRBJ1-2, with a weak D call TRBD1 (6 bases). Germline lookup yields CDR1 MGHDK and CDR2 SYGVNS. Trimming left V 6 bases short and J 6 bases short, with 17 bases between. The CDR3 has 14 amino acids. CDR3 DNA: TGTGCCAGCAGGGACAGTCTGCCGCGGAATGGCTACACCTTC. Protein sequence: CASRDSLPRNGYTF.

This chain uses TRBV4-3 with TRBJ2-3; D gene unclear. Trimming stripped 1 base from V and 4 bases from J, with 9 bases between. Germline-derived CDR1 and CDR2 are LGHNA and YSLEER. The CDR3 is made up of 14 amino acids. CDR3 in amino acids: CASSQAIEADTQYF. DNA for the CDR3: TGCGCCAGCAGCCAAGCGATCGAGGCAGATACGCAGTATTTT.

This chain uses TRBV4-1 with TRBJ1-2; a weak D match, TRBD1 (5 bases). The CDR3 runs to 14 residues. Trimming removed 8 bases from V and 6 bases from J, with 19 bases in between. CDR1 and CDR2 (germline): MGHRA, YSYEKL. CDR3 sequence: CASGRESGGDGYTF. The CDR3 DNA follows: TGCGCCAGCGGCCGAGAGTCCGGGGGAGATGGCTACACCTTC.

In the case of this clonotype: One junction end disagrees with the germline gene, perhaps due to a read error. This sequence joins TRBV11-2 and TRBJ1-2; weak D call: TRBD1 (5 bases). CDR3 size: 21 residues. Germline CDR1 SGHAT, CDR2 FQNNGV. The CDR3 region has the DNA TGTGCCAGCAGCTTAGGGTATAAGAGGGGACTACTCATGACGGCTAACTATGACTACACCTTC. It translates to CASSLGYKRGLLMTANYDYTF. Full variable domain (missing parts from reference TRBV11-2 and TRBJ1-2): EAGVAQSPRYKIIEKRQSVAFWCNPISGHATLYWYQQILGQGPKLLIQFQNNGVVDDSQLPKDRFSAERLKGVDSTLKIQPAKLEDSAVYLCASSLGYKRGLLMTANYDYTFGSGTRLTVV.

DNA of the CDR3: TGTGCCAGCAGCTCAGGGGTGGGAACCTATGGCTACACCTTC. Its protein product is CASSSGVGTYGYTF. J is TRBJ1-2 and V is TRBV7-9, with TRBD1 as a possible D gene (6 bases). V lost 4 bases to trimming and J lost 4 bases, with 13 bases between them. The CDR3 consists of 14 residues. Looked up from germline, CDR1 is SEHNR and CDR2 is FQNEAQ (reference sequence).

A few counts support this clonotype. This chain links TRBV6-2 or TRBV6-3 with TRBJ2-1, with unresolved D. Germline loops: CDR1 MNHEY, CDR2 SVGEGT. V gave up 7 bases and J gave up 6 bases, with 10 bases separating them. This CDR3 contains 12 residues. CDR3 amino acids: CASIPRANEQFF. The CDR3 DNA reads TGTGCCAGCATCCCTCGGGCCAATGAGCAGTTCTTC.

V and J are TRBV18 and TRBJ2-7; D call uncertain. Germline CDR1 and CDR2: KGHSH and LQKENI. The V and J ends lost 3 bases and 6 bases respectively, with 12 bases between them. CDR3 length: 13 amino acids. The CDR3 bases are TGTGCCAGCTCACCCACAATAGAGAGCGAGCAGTACTTC. This codes for CASSPTIESEQYF.

For this clonotype: This clone may be a read error of a much larger clone one base away. The chain has TRBV20-1 and TRBJ1-2; D possibly corresponds to TRBD1 (5 bases). Germline V lookup: CDR1 DFQATT, CDR2 SNEGSKA (reference sequence). CDR3 length equals 11 residues. The CDR3 DNA is TGCAGCTTAGGGGTGGACTATGGCTACACCTTC. It encodes CSLGVDYGYTF.

This clonotype was seen a handful of times. V and J are TRBV28 and TRBJ2-3; D is unclear. Germline V gives CDR1 MDHEN, CDR2 SYDVKM. Trimming cost V 4 bases and J 0 bases, with 17 bases left between them. This CDR3 comprises 17 residues. The CDR3 loop is CASSSPLGAPSTDTQYF. The CDR3 DNA reads TGTGCCAGCAGTTCCCCCCTAGGAGCACCTAGCACAGATACGCAGTATTTT.

The chain is built from TRBV7-9 and TRBJ2-3, with a weak D call TRBD2 (6 bases). V was trimmed by 2 bases and J by 6 bases, leaving 12 bases between them. Germline values: CDR1 SEHNR, CDR2 FQNEAQ (reference sequence). This CDR3 comprises 14 residues. The CDR3 loop is CASSLLLAADTQYF. CDR3 bases: TGTGCCAGCAGCTTACTACTAGCTGCTGATACGCAGTATTTT.